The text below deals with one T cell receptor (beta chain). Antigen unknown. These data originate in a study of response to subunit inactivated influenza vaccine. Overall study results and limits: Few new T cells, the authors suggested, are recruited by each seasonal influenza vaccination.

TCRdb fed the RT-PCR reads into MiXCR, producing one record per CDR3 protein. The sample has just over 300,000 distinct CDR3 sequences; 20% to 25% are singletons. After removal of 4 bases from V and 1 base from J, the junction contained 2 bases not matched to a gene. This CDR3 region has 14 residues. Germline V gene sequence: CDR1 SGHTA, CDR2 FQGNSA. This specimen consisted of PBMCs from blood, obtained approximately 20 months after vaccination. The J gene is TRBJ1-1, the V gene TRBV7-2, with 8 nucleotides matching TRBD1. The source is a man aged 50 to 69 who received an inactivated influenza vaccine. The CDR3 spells CASSWGQENTEAFF. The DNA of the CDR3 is TGTGCCAGCAGCTGGGGACAGGAGAACACTGAAGCTTTCTTT.